The T cell receptor beta chain described here comes from a study of blood T cell repertoires in COVID-19 (dated by TCRdb to about 2020). The study in broad terms: Samples covering the acute and convalescent phases of COVID-19 were provided by collaborators in the United States, Italy and Spain. Sample metadata almost always included a de-identified subject ID, COVID-19 status, age in years and sex. The material from the prospective study consisted of cDNA or gDNA derived from T cells, B-cell-depleted T cells, or PBMCs. Where available, HLA class I and class II types were obtained from metadata supplied by the sample provider rather than from assay-based typing. Samples came from the ongoing ImmuneRACE study (first 160 participants) plus 1,254 subjects from 6 global collaborators. Deeply sampled blood TCRbeta repertoires from subjects exposed to, actively infected with, or recovered from COVID-19 were included in the dataset. The repertoires were released in a freely available public database meant as a resource for research on the immune response to SARS-CoV-2. What the work shows at the level of the full study, not this receptor alone: How much clinical and demographic metadata was included differed by source and by participant, and the metadata was provided uncurated.

Each collaborating institution followed its own protocols to collect whole blood in K2EDTA tubes. For TCRbeta analysis, collaborator samples were shipped as frozen whole blood, as isolated PBMCs, or as DNA extracted from either sample type. This clone appeared a few times. Its antigen has not been determined. Base qualities are missing; no much larger clone stands one base away. The germline V gene gives CDR1 as SNHLY and CDR2 as FYNNEI. V is trimmed back by 8 bases and J by 7 bases, and the junction contains 14 bases that no gene match accounts for. The CDR3 starts with the cysteine, ends with the phenylalanine, and has 15 residues. Just the 45-base CDR3 DNA is kept, in frame starting at base 1. TCRbeta CDR3 regions were amplified from genomic DNA using the immunoSEQ Assay, a bias-controlled multiplex PCR. On the authors' methods: Within the assay, amplification of reference gene primers was used to estimate how many nucleated cells each sample contained. To quantify the absolute abundance of each unique TCRbeta CDR3 rearrangement, sequence reads were collapsed and filtered. Productive Simpson clonality was computed per sample as the square root of Simpson's diversity index over productive rearrangements. This immuneACCESS table, as held by TCRdb, lists in-frame sequences with V and J called but not all clones. Of the missing ones, under half trace to an unresolved V gene in checked studies; the others have no known cause. V, J and clone size are taken as reported in that table, and D and trimming were inferred from the DNA itself. The sample data list 150,000 or so clones, and about 80% of these were observed just once. Roughly 3% of the sample belongs to the ten largest clones.

This TCR was sampled from a woman older than 75 with acute or convalescent COVID-19. The chain employs TRBV2 and TRBJ2-7; TRBD2 matches 10 bases in the middle. What was sequenced was peripheral blood. The DNA reads as follows: TGTGCCAGCCATCCCGAGCGGGGGGGGCCGAATGAGCAGTACTTC. It encodes CASHPERGGPNEQYF. The CDR3, completed at both ends by the reference TRBV2 and TRBJ2-7 genes, gives the full variable domain EPEVTQTPSHQVTQMGQEVILRCVPISNHLYFYWYRQILGQKVEFLVSFYNNEISEKSEIFDDQFSVERPDGSNFTLKIRSTKLEDSAMYFCASHPERGGPNEQYFGPGTRLTVT.